The 27 T cell receptor beta chains reported below all come from one sample, sequenced in a study of T cell responses to AZD1222 COVID-19 vaccine. TCRdb's copy holds only in-frame clones and misses some; the assay was immunoSEQ multiplex PCR. The repertoire holds roughly 180,000 clones, around 87% seen once, with 2.5% to 3% in the top ten. Material: peripheral blood, obtained on day 0 of MenACWY control vaccination. The receptors derive from an adult in good health.

J is TRBJ1-2 and V is TRBV28, with TRBD1 identical over 7 bases. The CDR3 covers 14 residues. V dropped 4 bases and J dropped 0; count of bases not matched to a gene: 2. The germline V gene encodes CDR1 MDHEN and CDR2 SYDVKM. This chain's CDR3 is CASSSGTANYGYTF. The CDR3 DNA follows: TGTGCCAGCAGTTCCGGGACAGCTAACTATGGCTACACCTTC.

The table lists this clone with a count of one. The V gene is TRBV7-9, the J gene TRBJ1-5; 8 bases agree with TRBD1. Trimming cost V 4 bases and J 5 bases; bases outside gene matches: 10. The CDR3 is 16 residues long. CDR1 is SEHNR and CDR2 is FQNEAQ in the germline V gene (reference sequence). As DNA, the CDR3 is TGTGCCAGCAGCTACGTCGGACAGGGAGGAGATCAGCCCCAGCATTTT. It is translated as CASSYVGQGGDQPQHF.

This clone was counted between two and nine times. The chain joins TRBV6-2 or TRBV6-3 to TRBJ1-5, with 8 positions matching TRBD1. The CDR3 is 14 amino acids. Germline assignment: CDR1 MNHEY and CDR2 SVGEGT. V lost 4 bases, J lost 1 base, and 0 bases stayed unmatched. DNA for the CDR3: TGTGCCAGCAGTTGGACAGGGAGCAATCAGCCCCAGCATTTT. This translates into CASSWTGSNQPQHF.

The chain is built from TRBV10-3 and TRBJ2-1; perhaps TRBD2 as D (6 bases). V shed 6 bases and J shed 3 bases, with 18 bases lying between them. This CDR3 is built from 16 residues. Germline V gene lookup returns CDR1 ENHRY and CDR2 SYGVKD. For the CDR3, the DNA is TGTGCCATCAGCCCTACCGGGACTCTAGACTACAATGAGCAGTTCTTC. This sequence encodes CAISPTGTLDYNEQFF.

The rearrangement links TRBV29-1 to TRBJ1-5, with D hard to call. The CDR3 spans 13 residues. From germline, CDR1 is SQVTM and CDR2 ANQGSEA. V was shortened by 6 bases and J by 4 bases, with 13 bases between the two germline ends. The CDR3 loop reads CSVATGRNQPQHF. The CDR3 DNA is TGCAGCGTCGCCACTGGACGGAATCAGCCCCAGCATTTT. Based on the CDR3 plus reference TRBV29-1 and TRBJ1-5, the full variable domain is SAVISQKPSRDICQRGTSLTIQCQVDSQVTMMFWYRQQPGQSLTLIATANQGSEATYESGFVIDKFPISRPNLTFSTLTVSNMSPEDSSIYLCSVATGRNQPQHFGDGTRLSIL.

This chain joins TRBV10-3 and TRBJ1-1; no firm D call. Germline values: CDR1 ENHRY, CDR2 SYGVKD. V dropped 0 bases and J dropped 1 base, with 3 bases sitting between them. CDR3 length: 13 amino acids. The CDR3, as DNA: TGTGCCATCAGTGAGTCGGAGAACACTGAAGCTTTCTTT. Residues: CAISESENTEAFF.

The rearrangement uses TRBV11-1 and TRBJ1-2, with TRBD1 matching 8 bases. V shed 4 bases, J shed 7 bases, and the junction held 8 bases outside the gene matches. The CDR3 runs to 14 residues. From germline, CDR1 is SGHAT and CDR2 FQDESV (reference sequence). CDR3 sequence (DNA): TGTGCCAGCAGCTCCGAGACAGGGGTGTTTGGCTACACCTTC. This codes for CASSSETGVFGYTF.

This chain uses TRBV7-2 with TRBJ2-3; no clear D. This CDR3 contains 13 residues. Trimming took 5 bases from V and 0 from J, leaving 6 bases between them. Germline lookup yields CDR1 SGHTA and CDR2 FQGNSA. This chain's CDR3 is CASSQDSTDTQYF. CDR3 DNA sequence: TGTGCCAGCAGCCAAGATAGCACAGATACGCAGTATTTT.

This clone was seen only a few times. The chain links TRBV12-3 or TRBV12-4 to TRBJ2-7, with 7 nucleotides matching TRBD2. The CDR3 covers 13 residues. V shed 5 bases and J 2 bases; nucleotides not matched to a gene: 3. For the CDR3, the DNA is TGTGCCAGCAGTATGGGACTAACCTACGAGCAGTACTTC. It yields the protein CASSMGLTYEQYF.

The chain has TRBV4-3 and TRBJ1-4; 11 positions agree with TRBD1. The V gene end was trimmed by 1 base and the J gene end by 6 bases; junction bases not matched to a gene: 7. The CDR3 runs to 17 residues. CDR1 and CDR2 (germline): LGHNA, YSLEER. CDR3 sequence (DNA): TGCGCCAGCAGCCAAGGTGTTCCGGGACAGGGGGATGAAAAACTGTTTTTT. It encodes CASSQGVPGQGDEKLFF.

The J gene is TRBJ1-1, the V gene TRBV18; TRBD1 is a possible D gene (5 bases). Germline V gene data show CDR1 as KGHSH and CDR2 as LQKENI. V lost 5 bases to trimming and J lost 1 base, with 11 bases between them. CDR3 length equals 14 residues. The CDR3 region is CASSWRDANTEAFF. In nucleotides, the CDR3 is TGTGCCAGCTCATGGAGGGACGCGAACACTGAAGCTTTCTTT. The variable domain in full, completed from reference TRBV18 and TRBJ1-1, reads NAGVMQNPRHLVRRRGQEARLRCSPMKGHSHVYWYRQLPEEGLKFMVYLQKENIIDESGMPKERFSAEFPKEGPSILRIQQVVRGDSAAYFCASSWRDANTEAFFGQGTRLTVV.

V usage is TRBV2 and J usage is TRBJ2-5, with 7 bases identical to TRBD1. Germline CDR1 and CDR2: SNHLY and FYNNEI. After removal of 4 bases from V and 4 bases from J, the junction contained 6 bases not matched to a gene. This CDR3 comprises 14 residues. Here the CDR3 DNA reads TGTGCCAGCAGTGCGGGGACAGTTAGAGAGACCCAGTACTTC. Encoded protein: CASSAGTVRETQYF.

The chain combines TRBV5-4 with TRBJ2-5; 8 bases line up with TRBD1. In germline, CDR1 is SGHNT, CDR2 YYREEE (reference sequence). The CDR3 extends over 13 amino acids. Trimming took 5 bases from V and 3 from J; bases not matched to a gene: 3. The CDR3 here is CASRLQGEETQYF. The CDR3 DNA follows: TGTGCCAGCAGATTACAGGGGGAAGAGACCCAGTACTTC.

The rearrangement uses TRBV6-2 or TRBV6-3 and TRBJ2-1, with D possibly being TRBD2 (5 bases). V was shortened by 0 bases and J by 15 bases, with 15 bases between the two germline ends. CDR1 is MNHEY and CDR2 is SVGEGT in the germline V gene. The CDR3 is made up of 13 amino acids. This CDR3 is CASSYSESDSPFF. DNA of the CDR3: TGTGCCAGCAGTTACTCGGAGTCGGACTCTCCGTTCTTC.

This chain joins TRBV19 and TRBJ1-6, with TRBD1 matching 7 bases. This CDR3 has 14 residues. J lost 5 bases, V lost 6 bases, and 4 bases had no gene match. Germline assignment: CDR1 LNHDA and CDR2 SQIVND (reference sequence). CDR3 region: CASSWDSHNSPLHF. CDR3 bases: TGTGCCAGTAGCTGGGACAGCCATAATTCACCCCTCCACTTT.

The V gene is TRBV19, the J gene TRBJ1-1; 9 nucleotides line up with TRBD1. Germline loops: CDR1 LNHDA, CDR2 SQIVND (reference sequence). This CDR3 contains 14 residues. J was trimmed by 4 bases and V by 5 bases; bases with no gene match: 5. DNA of the CDR3: TGTGCCAGTAGTCCCGACAGGGGGTTCACTGAAGCTTTCTTT. Residues: CASSPDRGFTEAFF.

This rearrangement joins TRBV6-1 to TRBJ1-2; D call uncertain. This CDR3 region has 15 residues. The germline CDR1 and CDR2 sequences are MNHNS and SASEGT. Trimming shortened V by 2 bases and J by 7 bases, and 17 bases separated the two germline ends. In DNA form, the CDR3 reads TGTGCCAGCAGTGAACGTTCGGACCCCGACCCTGGCTACACCTTC. Translation gives CASSERSDPDPGYTF.

The genes are TRBV6-2 or TRBV6-3 and TRBJ1-2; 9 nucleotides agree with TRBD1. The CDR3 has 13 amino acids. V lost 2 bases and J lost 7; bases outside the gene matches: 2. CDR1 and CDR2 from the germline V gene are MNHEY and SVGEGT. This chain's CDR3 is CASSYPDRGGYTF. The CDR3 DNA follows: TGTGCCAGCAGTTACCCGGACAGGGGTGGCTACACCTTC.

The V gene is TRBV3-1 (or the pseudogene TRBV3-2), the J gene TRBJ2-1; 10 nucleotides line up with TRBD1. This CDR3 is 17 amino acids long. Germline CDR1 and CDR2: LGHDT and YNNKEL (reference sequence). The junction had 9 bases not matched to a gene; V was cut back by 3 bases and J by 4 bases. This chain's CDR3 is CASSHPPGQGFYNEQFF. The CDR3 DNA reads as TGTGCCAGCAGCCACCCACCGGGACAGGGGTTTTACAATGAGCAGTTCTTC.

The chain has TRBV6-4 and TRBJ2-1; 7 bases match TRBD2. The CDR3 covers 16 residues. Unmatched junction bases numbered 11, after V lost 2 bases and J lost 7 bases. Per the germline V gene, CDR1 is MRHNA and CDR2 is SNTAGT. CDR3 sequence: CASSDGAGSAGNEQFF. CDR3 in DNA: TGTGCCAGCAGTGACGGAGCGGGATCAGCTGGGAATGAGCAGTTCTTC.

This clone came up once. This chain connects TRBV7-9 to TRBJ2-3; 12 nucleotides agree with TRBD2. The V segment lost 4 bases and the J segment 5 bases; nucleotides outside the gene matches: 7. Per germline, CDR1 SEHNR and CDR2 FQNEAQ (reference sequence). The CDR3 is made up of 16 amino acids. This chain's CDR3 is CASSSTSGSSKDTQYF. In DNA form, the CDR3 reads TGTGCCAGCAGCTCGACTAGCGGGAGTTCTAAAGATACGCAGTATTTT.

V is TRBV4-1 and J is TRBJ1-3; 8 bases match TRBD1. The CDR3 totals 17 residues. V was clipped by 0 bases and J by 0 bases; unmatched bases: 4. Germline V gives CDR1 MGHRA, CDR2 YSYEKL. The CDR3: CASSQEWTGHSGNTIYF. DNA for the CDR3: TGCGCCAGCAGCCAAGAATGGACAGGGCACTCTGGAAACACCATATATTTT.

This chain joins TRBV30 and TRBJ1-3, with 8 bases matching TRBD1. This CDR3 spans 10 amino acids. With 8 bases clipped from V and 8 bases from J, the junction kept 2 bases outside the gene matches. Germline-derived CDR1 and CDR2 are GTSNPN and SVGIG (reference sequence). CDR3 loop: CAGQGDTIYF. As DNA, the CDR3 is TGTGCCGGACAGGGTGACACCATATATTTT.

The rearrangement links TRBV7-9 to TRBJ2-3; D assignment may be TRBD1 or TRBD2 (5 bases each). V lost 3 bases and J 6 bases, leaving 16 bases between the germline ends. The CDR3 totals 15 residues. Looked up from germline, CDR1 is SEHNR and CDR2 is FQNEAQ (reference sequence). CDR3 residues: CASSFLGRVGDTQYF. The CDR3 DNA reads as TGTGCCAGCAGCTTCCTGGGGCGGGTAGGCGATACGCAGTATTTT.

The chain combines TRBV6-2 or TRBV6-3 with TRBJ2-5; TRBD2 aligns across 8 bases. Per germline, CDR1 MNHEY and CDR2 SVGEGT. The length of the CDR3 is 15 residues. Trimming cost V 7 bases and J 0 bases; bases outside gene matches: 7. CDR3 in amino acids: CASTPGGPYQETQYF. Written as DNA, the CDR3 is TGTGCCAGCACCCCGGGGGGGCCCTACCAAGAGACCCAGTACTTC.

The V gene is TRBV27, the J gene TRBJ2-7; a possible D gene is TRBD2 (6 bases). The CDR3 has 10 residues. Between the trimmed V and J ends, which lost 8 bases and 7 bases, there was a span of 9 bases. Germline V gives CDR1 MNHEY, CDR2 SMNVEV (reference sequence). Written as DNA, the CDR3 is TGTGCCAGCCCCCGGGGGGAGCAGTACTTC. Amino acids: CASPRGEQYF.

The chain employs TRBV7-9 and TRBJ2-5; a weak D match, TRBD1 (5 bases). The V gene's germline CDR1 is SEHNR and CDR2 FQNEAQ (reference sequence). Trimming pared 4 bases from V and 5 bases from J, leaving 14 bases between. The CDR3 is 14 amino acids. CDR3 amino acids: CASSSPGNLETQYF. As DNA, the CDR3 is TGTGCCAGCAGCTCTCCAGGGAATCTGGAGACCCAGTACTTC.